Listed below are T cell receptor beta chains from one sample, sequenced in a study of response to subunit inactivated influenza vaccine. TCRdb re-called the RT-PCR reads through MiXCR, storing one row per CDR3 protein. The sample shows under 200,000 distinct CDR3 sequences, roughly 12% of them seen only once. The same sample was also used in a study of T cells expressing NK-cell markers.

The material was CD8+ T cells sorted from PBMCs, obtained roughly 12 days after vaccination. The source of these receptors is a man aged 45-65 years who received an inactivated influenza vaccine. Each CDR3 is given with its conserved first and last residue. A D gene is named only where the DNA matches it firmly. Size tells how often a clone was seen (once, few, many) or the class of an expanded clone, and some rows leave it out.

>-|TRBJ1-1|TRBV29-1|-
TGCAGCGTTCGGTCGGCAGGGTCAGGCACTGAAGCTTTCTTT
CSVRSAGSGTEAFF
>-|TRBJ2-1|TRBV24-1|-
TGTGCCACCAGTGACACGACAGGCCCTATAACGTACAATGAGCAGTTCTTC
CATSDTTGPITYNEQFF
>TRBD1|TRBJ2-3|TRBV7-8|few
TGTGCCAGCAGCGGAATGGGGACAGGGGACCCGGGCGGGTACACAGATACGCAGTATTTT
CASSGMGTGDPGGYTDTQYF
>-|TRBJ2-1|TRBV19|-
TGTGCCAGTAGTTACGACATAGCCTCCTACAATGAGCAGTTCTTC
CASSYDIASYNEQFF
>-|TRBJ1-4|TRBV12-3/TRBV12-4|-
TGTGCCAGCAGTTCGCCTCAGGTAGATGAAAAACTGTTTTTT
CASSSPQVDEKLFF
>TRBD2|TRBJ2-1|TRBV27|many
TGTGCCAGCAGTGTCGGGACTAGCGGGAGCAATGAGCAGTTCTTC
CASSVGTSGSNEQFF
>TRBD1|TRBJ2-1|TRBV5-1|-
TGCGCCAGCAGCCCTAGAATCGACAGGGGCCATGAGCAGTTCTTC
CASSPRIDRGHEQFF
>-|TRBJ2-6|TRBV3-1|few
TGTGCCAGCAGCCAGGTCTCTGGGGCCAACGTCCTGACTTTC
CASSQVSGANVLTF
>TRBD1|TRBJ1-4|TRBV12-3/TRBV12-4|many
TGTGCCAGCAGTGTTGGGACAGTTGAAAAACTGTTTTTT
CASSVGTVEKLFF
>TRBD1|TRBJ2-3|TRBV6-5|few
TGTGCCAGCAGTTACTTCCCTACAGGGGTGAGGACAGATACGCAGTATTTT
CASSYFPTGVRTDTQYF
>-|TRBJ2-5|TRBV6-5|-
TGTGCCAGCAGTTACGGAGGAGGGACGGGAGAGACCCAGTACTTC
CASSYGGGTGETQYF
>-|TRBJ2-3|TRBV7-6|few
TGTGCCAGCAGAATTGGGGATACGCAGTATTTT
CASRIGDTQYF
>TRBD1|TRBJ1-5|TRBV12-3/TRBV12-4|many
TGTGCCAGCAGCAGGACAGGGCATCAGCCCCAGCATTTT
CASSRTGHQPQHF
>-|TRBJ1-4|TRBV4-2|few
TGTGCCAGCAGCCAAGACAGGGGTGAAAAACTGTTTTTT
CASSQDRGEKLFF
>TRBD1|TRBJ2-7|TRBV6-5|-
TGTGCCAGCAGTTACTGGGACAGGGAGTCTAGATTATACGAGCAGTACTTC
CASSYWDRESRLYEQYF
>-|TRBJ2-7|TRBV4-3|-
TGCGCCAGCAGCCAAGAAGCAGGTTCCGTCTCCTACGAGCAGTACTTC
CASSQEAGSVSYEQYF
>-|TRBJ2-5|TRBV12-3/TRBV12-4|-
TGTGCCAGCAGTTCAGACGTGGCGCAAGAGACCCAGTACTTC
CASSSDVAQETQYF
>TRBD2|TRBJ2-7|TRBV28|-
TGTGCCAGCAGTTTGTCTCTTGTGACTAGCGGTAACAACACCTACGAGCAGTACTTC
CASSLSLVTSGNNTYEQYF
>TRBD1|TRBJ2-7|TRBV7-9|many
TGTGCCAGCAGCTTAACAGGGGGCTACGAGCAGTACTTC
CASSLTGGYEQYF
>-|TRBJ1-6|TRBV7-9|few
TGTGCCAGCAGCTTAGTTCGGGGTCCTAATTCACCCCTCCACTTT
CASSLVRGPNSPLHF
>-|TRBJ2-1|TRBV6-2/TRBV6-3|-
TGTGCCAGCAGTACCCCTGTCATGGGGAGCTCCTACAATGAGCAGTTCTTC
CASSTPVMGSSYNEQFF
>-|TRBJ2-1|TRBV28|many
TGTGCCAGCAGTTTATTGGGCGGAGGGGACAATGAGCAGTTCTTC
CASSLLGGGDNEQFF
>-|TRBJ2-1|TRBV5-5|many
TGTGCCAGCAGCTTGTGGGGGAATACTAACAATGAGCAGTTCTTC
CASSLWGNTNNEQFF
>-|TRBJ2-7|TRBV27|few
TGTGCCAGCAGTTTGGGGGAAACCTACGAGCAGTACTTC
CASSLGETYEQYF
>-|TRBJ2-7|TRBV15|few
TGTGCCACCAGCTTACAGGGAAATGTCAACGAGCAGTACTTC
CATSLQGNVNEQYF
>TRBD1|TRBJ2-2|TRBV7-9|many
TGTGCCAGCAGCTACGGGACAGGGGACACCGGGGAGCTGTTTTTT
CASSYGTGDTGELFF
>TRBD2|TRBJ2-7|TRBV25-1|few
TGTGCCAGCAGTGATCCAGCGGGAGGAAACGAGCAGTACTTC
CASSDPAGGNEQYF
>TRBD2|TRBJ2-3|TRBV11-2|-
TGTGCCAGCAGCTTATTGTTAGCGGGGGCCCACACAGATACGCAGTATTTT
CASSLLLAGAHTDTQYF
>-|TRBJ2-7|TRBV10-1|few
TGCGCCAGCAGTGAGTCTCCCGACTACGAGCAGTACTTC
CASSESPDYEQYF
>TRBD2|TRBJ2-1|TRBV7-9|-
TGTGCCAGCAGCCCAGCCCGCGGGGGATACAATGAGCAGTTCTTC
CASSPARGGYNEQFF
>TRBD2|TRBJ2-7|TRBV28|few
TGTGCCAGCAGTTTCATAGCGGGAGGGCCCTACGAGCAGTACTTC
CASSFIAGGPYEQYF
>-|TRBJ2-3|TRBV6-5|-
TGTGCCAGCAGTTACTTCCCAGGGACTAGCACAGATACGCAGTATTTT
CASSYFPGTSTDTQYF
>-|TRBJ1-6|TRBV4-3|many
TGCGCCAGCAGCCAAGAGTGGGGATTAGGCTCCTATAATTCACCCCTCCACTTT
CASSQEWGLGSYNSPLHF
>TRBD2|TRBJ2-1|TRBV20-1|many
TGCAGTGCTAGAGAGCGGGAGCCCCCCATATCCTACAATGAGCAGTTCTTC
CSAREREPPISYNEQFF
>-|TRBJ1-2|TRBV12-3/TRBV12-4|-
TGTGCCAGCAGCCAGGAATTGGGCTATGGCTACACCTTC
CASSQELGYGYTF
>TRBD2|TRBJ2-7|TRBV30|-
TGTGCCTGGAGTTGGGAGAGGGACTACTACGAGCAGTACTTC
CAWSWERDYYEQYF
>TRBD1|TRBJ2-5|TRBV7-2|many
TGTGCCAGCAGTTTAGTAGACAGGGTCCCGGGGGAGACCCAGTACTTC
CASSLVDRVPGETQYF
>TRBD2|TRBJ2-3|TRBV11-1|few
TGTGCCAGCAGCCCGGGACTAGCGAGAGTTCCAGATACGCAGTATTTT
CASSPGLARVPDTQYF
>TRBD1|TRBJ1-1|TRBV4-3|few
TGCGCCAGCAGCCTGGTTGGGACAGGGAACACTGAAGCTTTCTTT
CASSLVGTGNTEAFF
>TRBD1|TRBJ1-2|TRBV6-1|few
TGTGCCAGCAGTCTTGGACAGGGGACTGGTGGCTACACCTTC
CASSLGQGTGGYTF
>-|TRBJ2-1|TRBV29-1|few
TGCAGCGTCACACAGGGCACCAATGAGCAGTTCTTC
CSVTQGTNEQFF
>-|TRBJ2-7|TRBV20-1|-
TGCAGTGCTAGAACTCGTTCAGCCTACGAGCAGTACTTC
CSARTRSAYEQYF
>-|TRBJ2-3|TRBV7-9|-
TGTGCGGGGGCACTCCAGGCAGATACGCAGTATTTT
CAGALQADTQYF
>-|TRBJ2-5|TRBV15|-
TGTGCCACCAGCGGGAGGGGGCCTGGCACCCAGTACTTC
CATSGRGPGTQYF
>-|TRBJ2-7|TRBV9|many
TGTGCCAGCAGCGCGGGACTTTCTAACGAGCAGTACTTC
CASSAGLSNEQYF
>TRBD2|TRBJ2-5|TRBV11-2|few
TGTGCCAGCACCATAAGTCGGGGGGGCCCAGAGACCCAGTACTTC
CASTISRGGPETQYF
>-|TRBJ2-3|TRBV6-2/TRBV6-3|-
TGTGCCAGCAGTTACTGGGGTGGAAGCACAGATACGCAGTATTTT
CASSYWGGSTDTQYF
>TRBD1|TRBJ1-4|TRBV4-2|few
TGTGCCAGCAGCCAAGACCTAGACAGGGGCTTGGAAAAACTGTTTTTT
CASSQDLDRGLEKLFF
>-|TRBJ2-3|TRBV25-1|few
TGTGCCAGCAGTGCTCTTTCTCAGAATACGCAGTATTTT
CASSALSQNTQYF
>TRBD2|TRBJ2-4|TRBV4-1|-
TGCGCCAGCAGCCAAGATCCGACTAGCCCGAATATAGCCAAAAACATTCAGTACTTC
CASSQDPTSPNIAKNIQYF
>TRBD2|TRBJ2-1|TRBV4-1|-
TGCGCCAGCAGCCAACCGGGGGGATTAAGCTATGAGCAGTTCTTC
CASSQPGGLSYEQFF
>-|TRBJ1-2|TRBV6-4|few
TGTGCCAGCAGTCTCCGGGATGAGGTCCCTACTAACTATGGCTACACCTTC
CASSLRDEVPTNYGYTF
>TRBD1|TRBJ1-2|TRBV4-2|-
TGTGCCAGCAGCCCACTGGACAGGGGCCGTGGCTACACCTTC
CASSPLDRGRGYTF
>TRBD1|TRBJ1-2|TRBV7-8|-
TGTGCCAGCAGCTTCCTTACAGGGGAAGGCGACTATGGCTACACCTTC
CASSFLTGEGDYGYTF